Reported below is one TCR beta chain. Patients selected for sequencing had displayed CD8+CD57+ cell expansion by flow cytometry. The diagnosis in all patients was severe acquired aplastic anemia. This entry comes from a study of CD8+CD57+ T cells in acquired aplastic anemia. In the study overall: 3.2 ug was the average amount of DNA from sorted CD4+ and CD8+ cells.

CDR1 and CDR2 from the germline V gene are SNHLY and FYNNEI. This CDR3 region has 15 residues. V gave up 9 bases and J gave up 4 bases, with 18 bases separating them. Researchers used genomic DNA as the template to profile TCR beta VDJ and CDR3. Each CDR3 protein is one row after TCRdb ran MiXCR on the reads. The sample holds hundreds of thousands of distinct CDR3 sequences; approximately 86% are singletons and the top ten take 42%. Sample: sorted CD4+, CD8+, or CD8+CD57+ T cells (not recorded which) from PBMCs. This receptor was taken from a human donor with aplastic anemia. This chain uses TRBV2 with TRBJ2-2; tentatively, D is TRBD1 or TRBD2 (5 bases each). The CDR3 DNA sequence: TGTGCCAGTAGTATTGGGGGAGTAAGCACCGGGGAGCTGTTTTTT. It encodes CASSIGGVSTGELFF.